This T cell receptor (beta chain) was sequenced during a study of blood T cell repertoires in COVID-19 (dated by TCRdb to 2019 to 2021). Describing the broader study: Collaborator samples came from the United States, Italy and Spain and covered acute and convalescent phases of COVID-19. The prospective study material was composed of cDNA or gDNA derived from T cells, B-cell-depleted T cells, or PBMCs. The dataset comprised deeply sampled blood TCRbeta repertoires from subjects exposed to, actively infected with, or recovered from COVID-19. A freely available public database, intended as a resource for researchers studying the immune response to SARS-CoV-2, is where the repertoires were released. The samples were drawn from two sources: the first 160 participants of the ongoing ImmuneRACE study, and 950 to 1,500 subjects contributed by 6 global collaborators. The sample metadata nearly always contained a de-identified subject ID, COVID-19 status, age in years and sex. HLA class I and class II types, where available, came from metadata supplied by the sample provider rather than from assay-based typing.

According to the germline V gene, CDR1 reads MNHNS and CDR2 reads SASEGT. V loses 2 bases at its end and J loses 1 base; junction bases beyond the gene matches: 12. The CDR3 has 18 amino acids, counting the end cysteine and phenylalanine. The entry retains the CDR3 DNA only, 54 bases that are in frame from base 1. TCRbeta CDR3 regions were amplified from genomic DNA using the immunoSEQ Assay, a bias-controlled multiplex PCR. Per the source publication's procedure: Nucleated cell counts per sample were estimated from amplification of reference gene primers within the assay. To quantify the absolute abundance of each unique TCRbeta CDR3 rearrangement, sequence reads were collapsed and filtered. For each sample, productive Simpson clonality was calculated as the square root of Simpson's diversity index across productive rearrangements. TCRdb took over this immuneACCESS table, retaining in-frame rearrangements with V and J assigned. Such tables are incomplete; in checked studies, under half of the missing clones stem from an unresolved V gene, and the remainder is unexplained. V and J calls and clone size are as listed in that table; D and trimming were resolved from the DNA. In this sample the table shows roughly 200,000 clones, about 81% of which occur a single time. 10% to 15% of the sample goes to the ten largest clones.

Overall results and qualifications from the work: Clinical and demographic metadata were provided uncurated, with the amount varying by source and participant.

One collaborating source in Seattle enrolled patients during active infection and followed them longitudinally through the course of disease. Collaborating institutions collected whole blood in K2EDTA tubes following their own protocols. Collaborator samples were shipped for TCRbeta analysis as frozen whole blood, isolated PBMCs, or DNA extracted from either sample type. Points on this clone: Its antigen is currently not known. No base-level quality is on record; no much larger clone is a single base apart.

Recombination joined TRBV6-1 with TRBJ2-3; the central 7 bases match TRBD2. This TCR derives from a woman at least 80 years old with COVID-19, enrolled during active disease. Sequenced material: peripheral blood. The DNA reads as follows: TGTGCCAGCAGTGAATTCGGGGGAGGGGTCCGGGGCACAGATACGCAGTATTTT. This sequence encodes CASSEFGGGVRGTDTQYF.